The rows below give T cell receptor beta chains drawn from one sample of a study of OX40 agonist ivuxolimab in advanced cancers. Some clones are missing from TCRdb's copy, which holds only in-frame ones; the method was immunoSEQ multiplex PCR. Here the sample spans tens of thousands of clones, 75% to 90% being singletons. Source: CD4+ or CD8+ T cells sorted from blood, taken in a trial of the OX40 agonist ivuxolimab. These TCRs come from an adult with an advanced solid tumor such as melanoma, head and neck, liver or kidney cancer. The CDR3 runs from the conserved cysteine through the conserved F or W. The D gene is left open where the match is weak. Expanded clones get a size class; other rows say once, few or many, or leave the size out.

>TRBJ2-6|TRBV4-1|.|TRBD1
CASSLGTGFSGANVLTF
TGCGCCAGCAGCCTAGGGACAGGGTTCTCTGGGGCCAACGTCCTGACTTTC
>TRBJ1-3|TRBV10-3|.|.
CAISESPGTGNTIYF
TGTGCCATCAGTGAGTCGCCGGGAACGGGAAACACCATATATTTT
>TRBJ2-1|TRBV5-5|once|TRBD2
CASSLELAGVYNEQFF
TGTGCCAGCAGCTTGGAACTAGCGGGAGTCTACAATGAGCAGTTCTTC
>TRBJ1-3|TRBV7-8|.|.
CASSLTTDSISGNTIYF
TGTGCCAGCAGCTTAACGACGGACTCGATCTCTGGAAACACCATATATTTT
>TRBJ2-1|TRBV27|.|.
CASSLRTFSYNEQFF
TGTGCCAGCAGTTTACGGACCTTCTCCTACAATGAGCAGTTCTTC
>TRBJ1-3|TRBV7-8|.|TRBD1
CASSWDSFSGNTIYF
TGTGCCAGCAGCTGGGACAGCTTCTCTGGAAACACCATATATTTT
>TRBJ2-5|TRBV25-1|.|.
CASSDWGTQYF
TGTGCCAGCAGTGATTGGGGGACCCAGTACTTC
>TRBJ2-3|TRBV5-1|.|TRBD2
CASSLLAGERYTQYF
TGCGCCAGCAGCTTGCTAGCGGGAGAACGATATACGCAGTATTTT
>TRBJ2-1|TRBV6-5|.|.
CASSYSRATYNEQFF
TGTGCCAGCAGTTACTCGAGGGCCACCTACAATGAGCAGTTCTTC
>TRBJ2-1|TRBV7-3|few|TRBD2
CASSLMGGSSNEQFF
TGTGCCAGCAGCTTAATGGGCGGGAGTTCCAATGAGCAGTTCTTC
>TRBJ2-2|TRBV11-2|once|TRBD1
CASNPEQGATGELFF
TGTGCCAGCAACCCGGAGCAGGGGGCCACCGGGGAGCTGTTTTTT
>TRBJ2-3|TRBV7-3|.|TRBD2
CASSQLAGGPGDTQYF
TGTGCCAGCAGCCAGTTAGCGGGAGGGCCGGGAGATACGCAGTATTTT
>TRBJ2-5|TRBV18|.|.
CASSPGGQGTQYF
TGTGCCAGCTCACCGGGGGGCCAGGGGACCCAGTACTTC
>TRBJ2-2|TRBV6-7|.|.
CASRYERPSFCGELFF
TGTGCCAGCAGGTACGAACGTCCTAGCTTTTGCGGGGAGCTGTTTTTT
>TRBJ2-5|TRBV29-1|.|.
CSASEQQETQYF
TGCAGCGCCTCGGAGCAGCAAGAGACCCAGTACTTC
>TRBJ2-2|TRBV16|.|TRBD1
CASSPSSGTGYTGELFF
TGTGCCAGCAGCCCGTCCTCCGGGACAGGGTACACCGGGGAGCTGTTTTTT
>TRBJ2-7|TRBV27|.|TRBD1
CASSLRTGGEYEQYF
TGTGCCAGCAGTTTACGGACAGGGGGCGAGTACGAGCAGTACTTC
>TRBJ1-4|TRBV4-1|.|.
CASSQGTVATNEKLFF
TGCGCCAGCAGCCAGGGGACTGTTGCAACTAATGAAAAACTGTTTTTT
>TRBJ2-1|TRBV9|.|TRBD2
CASSGNVLADNEQFF
TGTGCCAGCAGCGGAAACGTGCTAGCGGACAATGAGCAGTTCTTC
>TRBJ2-5|TRBV6-5|.|TRBD1
CASSYRDRRETQYF
TGTGCCAGCAGTTACAGGGACAGGCGAGAGACCCAGTACTTC
>TRBJ2-3|TRBV28|.|.
CASTGRLTQYF
TGTGCCAGCACCGGTCGCCTTACGCAGTATTTT
>TRBJ2-7|TRBV29-1|once|TRBD2
CSVGGLAGGFLSYEQYF
TGCAGCGTGGGTGGACTAGCGGGAGGATTTCTCTCCTACGAGCAGTACTTC
>TRBJ2-1|TRBV6-6|.|.
CASSYGGSSYNEQFF
TGTGCCAGCAGTTACGGGGGAAGCTCCTACAATGAGCAGTTCTTC
>TRBJ2-5|TRBV21-1|.|.
CATFPLAGRELNQETQYF
TGTGCCACCTTCCCACTAGCGGGACGGGAATTAAACCAAGAGACCCAGTACTTC
>TRBJ2-3|TRBV7-3|.|TRBD1
CASSLTGASTDTQYF
TGTGCCAGCAGCTTGACAGGGGCTAGCACAGATACGCAGTATTTT
>TRBJ2-7|TRBV6-5|.|.
CASSSPSASSYEQYF
TGTGCCAGCAGTTCTCCGTCCGCAAGCTCCTACGAGCAGTACTTC
>TRBJ2-3|TRBV29-1|.|.
CSVEGGGDTQYF
TGCAGCGTTGAAGGGGGCGGAGATACGCAGTATTTT
>TRBJ1-3|TRBV6-1|once|.
CASSDQVFSGNTIYF
TGTGCCAGCAGTGATCAGGTCTTCTCTGGAAACACCATATATTTT
>TRBJ1-2|TRBV7-3|.|TRBD1
CASSRQGADGYTF
TGTGCCAGCAGCCGCCAGGGGGCTGATGGCTACACCTTC
>TRBJ1-1|TRBV29-1|.|TRBD1
CSSPGQGADRTFF
TGCAGCTCGCCAGGACAGGGGGCAGATAGAACTTTCTTT
>TRBJ2-7|TRBV6-1|.|.
CASSNGAGEQYF
TGTGCCAGCAGCAACGGGGCCGGGGAGCAGTACTTC
>TRBJ2-1|TRBV5-1|.|TRBD2
CASSLAGTSEYEQFF
TGCGCCAGCAGCTTGGCCGGGACTAGCGAATATGAGCAGTTCTTC